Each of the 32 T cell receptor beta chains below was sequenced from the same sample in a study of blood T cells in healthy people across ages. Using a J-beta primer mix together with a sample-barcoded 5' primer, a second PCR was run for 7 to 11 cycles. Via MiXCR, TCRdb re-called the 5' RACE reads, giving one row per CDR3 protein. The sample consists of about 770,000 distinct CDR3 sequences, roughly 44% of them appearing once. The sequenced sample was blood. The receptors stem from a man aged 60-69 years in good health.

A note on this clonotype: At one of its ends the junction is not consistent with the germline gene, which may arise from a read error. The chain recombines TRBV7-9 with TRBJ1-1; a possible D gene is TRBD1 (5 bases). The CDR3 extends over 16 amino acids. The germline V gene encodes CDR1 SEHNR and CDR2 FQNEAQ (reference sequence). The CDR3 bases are TGTGCCAGCAGCTTAGGGGGCACGAGAGGTCGAACTGAGGCTTTCTTT. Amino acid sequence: CASSLGGTRGRTEAFF.

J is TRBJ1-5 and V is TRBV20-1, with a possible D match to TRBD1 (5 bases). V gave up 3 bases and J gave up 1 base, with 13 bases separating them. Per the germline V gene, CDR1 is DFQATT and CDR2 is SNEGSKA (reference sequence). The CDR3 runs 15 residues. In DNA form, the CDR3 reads TGCAGTGCTAGTACTGGGGGATCGAGCAATCAGCCCCAGCATTTT. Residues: CSASTGGSSNQPQHF.

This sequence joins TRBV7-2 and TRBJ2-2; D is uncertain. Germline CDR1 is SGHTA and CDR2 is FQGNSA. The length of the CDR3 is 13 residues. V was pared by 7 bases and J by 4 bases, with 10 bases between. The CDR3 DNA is TGTGCCAGCACCCCCCGAACCACCGGGGAGCTGTTTTTT. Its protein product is CASTPRTTGELFF.

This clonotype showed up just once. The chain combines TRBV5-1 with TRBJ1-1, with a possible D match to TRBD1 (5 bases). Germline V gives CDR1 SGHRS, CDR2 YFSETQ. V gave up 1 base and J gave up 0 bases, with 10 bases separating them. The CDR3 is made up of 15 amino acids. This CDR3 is CASSLQGSVNTEAFF. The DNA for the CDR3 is TGCGCCAGCAGCTTGCAGGGTTCCGTGAACACTGAAGCTTTCTTT.

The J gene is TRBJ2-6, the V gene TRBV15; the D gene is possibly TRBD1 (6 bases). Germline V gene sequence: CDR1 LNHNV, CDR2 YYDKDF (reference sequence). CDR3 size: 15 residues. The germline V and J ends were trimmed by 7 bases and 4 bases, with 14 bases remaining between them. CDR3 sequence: CATNRTGWGANVLTF. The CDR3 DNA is TGTGCCACCAACCGAACAGGGTGGGGGGCCAACGTCCTGACTTTC.

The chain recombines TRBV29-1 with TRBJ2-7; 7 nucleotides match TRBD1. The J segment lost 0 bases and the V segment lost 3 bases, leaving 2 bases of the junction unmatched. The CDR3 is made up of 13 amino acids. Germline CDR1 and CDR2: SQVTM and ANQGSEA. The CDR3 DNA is TGCAGCGTTGAGGCAGGGGGCTCCTACGAGCAGTACTTC. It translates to CSVEAGGSYEQYF.

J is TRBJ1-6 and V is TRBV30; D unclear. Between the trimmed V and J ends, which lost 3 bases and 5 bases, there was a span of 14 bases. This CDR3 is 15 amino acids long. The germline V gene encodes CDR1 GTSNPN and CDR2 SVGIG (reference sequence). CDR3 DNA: TGTGCCTGGAGACAGCTAACGCGGGATAATTCACCCCTCCACTTT. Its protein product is CAWRQLTRDNSPLHF. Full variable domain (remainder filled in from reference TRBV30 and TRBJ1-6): SQTIHQWPATLVQPVGSPLSLECTVEGTSNPNLYWYRQAAGRGLQLLFYSVGIGQISSEVPQNLSASRPQDRQFILSSKKLLLSDSGFYLCAWRQLTRDNSPLHFGNGTRLTVT.

The CDR3 reads CASSRALRVASSYNEQFF. In DNA, the CDR3 is TGTGCCAGCAGTAGAGCGCTTCGGGTAGCGAGCTCCTACAATGAGCAGTTCTTC. This chain uses TRBV2 with TRBJ2-1, with D possibly being TRBD2 (5 bases). Germline-derived CDR1 and CDR2 are SNHLY and FYNNEI. Deletions cut 5 bases from V and 0 bases from J, with 20 bases between. CDR3 length equals 18 residues.

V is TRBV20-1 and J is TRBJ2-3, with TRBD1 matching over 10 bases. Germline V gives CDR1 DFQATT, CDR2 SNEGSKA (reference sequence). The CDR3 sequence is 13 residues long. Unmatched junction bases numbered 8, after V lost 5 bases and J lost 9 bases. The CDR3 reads CSARDRGLVTQYF. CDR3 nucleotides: TGCAGTGCTCGGGACAGGGGTTTAGTCACGCAGTATTTT.

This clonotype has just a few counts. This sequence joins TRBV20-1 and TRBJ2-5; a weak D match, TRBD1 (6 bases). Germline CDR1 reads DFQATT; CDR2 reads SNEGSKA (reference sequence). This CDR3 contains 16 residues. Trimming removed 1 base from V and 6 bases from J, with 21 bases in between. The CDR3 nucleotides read TGCAGTGCTAGAGCAAGTGAAGGGGGTTTTTCTCAGACCCAGTACTTC. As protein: CSARASEGGFSQTQYF.

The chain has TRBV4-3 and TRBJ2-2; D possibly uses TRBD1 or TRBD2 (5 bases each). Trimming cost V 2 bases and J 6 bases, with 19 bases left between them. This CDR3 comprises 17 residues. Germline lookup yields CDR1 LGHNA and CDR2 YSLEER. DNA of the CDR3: TGCGCCAGCAGCCAATGGGCTGAGGGCCTAGGGGCCGGGGAGCTGTTTTTT. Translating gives CASSQWAEGLGAGELFF.

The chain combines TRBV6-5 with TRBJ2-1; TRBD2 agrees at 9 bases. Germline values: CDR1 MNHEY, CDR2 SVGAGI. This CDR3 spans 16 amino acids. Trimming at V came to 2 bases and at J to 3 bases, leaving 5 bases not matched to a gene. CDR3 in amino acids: CASSYRASGNYNEQFF. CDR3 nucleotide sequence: TGTGCCAGCAGTTACCGCGCTAGCGGGAACTACAATGAGCAGTTCTTC.

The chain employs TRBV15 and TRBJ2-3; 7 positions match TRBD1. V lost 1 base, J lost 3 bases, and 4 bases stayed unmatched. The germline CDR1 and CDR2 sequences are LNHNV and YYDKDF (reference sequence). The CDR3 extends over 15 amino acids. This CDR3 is CATSRVGGMTDTQYF. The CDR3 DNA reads TGTGCCACCAGCAGAGTAGGGGGCATGACAGATACGCAGTATTTT.

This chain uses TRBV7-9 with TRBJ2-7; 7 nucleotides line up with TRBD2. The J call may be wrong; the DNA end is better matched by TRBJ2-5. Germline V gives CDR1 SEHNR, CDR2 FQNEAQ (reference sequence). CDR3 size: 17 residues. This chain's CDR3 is CASSLVLPSGTKETQYF. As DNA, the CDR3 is TGTGCCAGCAGCTTAGTTTTACCGTCGGGGACTAAAGAGACCCAGTACTTC.

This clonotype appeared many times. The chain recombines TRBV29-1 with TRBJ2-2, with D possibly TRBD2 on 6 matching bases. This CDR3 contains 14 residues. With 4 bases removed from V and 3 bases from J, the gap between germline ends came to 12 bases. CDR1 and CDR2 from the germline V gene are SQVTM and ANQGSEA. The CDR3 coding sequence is TGCAGCGTTGCCCCCAGGAGGGACACCGGGGAGCTGTTTTTT. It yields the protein CSVAPRRDTGELFF.

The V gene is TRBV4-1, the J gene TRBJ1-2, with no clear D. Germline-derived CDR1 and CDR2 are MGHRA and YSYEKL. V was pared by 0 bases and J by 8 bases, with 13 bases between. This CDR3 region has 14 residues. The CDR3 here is CASSQDVRVYGYTF. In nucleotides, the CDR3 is TGCGCCAGCAGCCAAGATGTGAGGGTTTACGGCTACACCTTC.

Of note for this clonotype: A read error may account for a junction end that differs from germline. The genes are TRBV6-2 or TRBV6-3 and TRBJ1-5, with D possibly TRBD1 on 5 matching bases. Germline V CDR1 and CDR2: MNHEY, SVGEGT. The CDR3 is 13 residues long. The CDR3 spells CASTRQSNQPRHF. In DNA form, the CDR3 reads TGTGCCAGCACACGACAGAGCAATCAGCCCCGGCATTTT.

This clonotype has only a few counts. The CDR3 DNA reads as TGCAGCGCTGAGGTGAACACTGAAGCTTTCTTT. Translating gives CSAEVNTEAFF. The chain joins TRBV29-1 to TRBJ1-1; no reliable D call. Germline V gives CDR1 SQVTM, CDR2 ANQGSEA. The CDR3 is 11 amino acids. V was clipped by 7 bases and J by 0 bases, with 6 bases between them.

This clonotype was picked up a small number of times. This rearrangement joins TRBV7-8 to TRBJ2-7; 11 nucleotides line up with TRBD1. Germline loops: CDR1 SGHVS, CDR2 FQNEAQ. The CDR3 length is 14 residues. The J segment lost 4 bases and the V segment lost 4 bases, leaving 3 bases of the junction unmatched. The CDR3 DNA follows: TGTGCCAGCAGCTACGGGGACAGGGGGTACGAGCAGTACTTC. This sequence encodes CASSYGDRGYEQYF.

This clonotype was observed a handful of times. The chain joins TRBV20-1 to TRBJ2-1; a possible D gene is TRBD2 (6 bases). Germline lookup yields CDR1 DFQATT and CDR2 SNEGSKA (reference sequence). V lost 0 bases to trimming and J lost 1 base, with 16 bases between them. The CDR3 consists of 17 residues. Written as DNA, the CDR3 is TGCAGTGCTAGAGACCACCCCCGGGGGAGGTCCTACAATGAGCAGTTCTTC. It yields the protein CSARDHPRGRSYNEQFF.

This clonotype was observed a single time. CDR3 in DNA: TGTGCCACCAGTGATTCGACAGTGAACTATGGCTACACCTTC. It encodes CATSDSTVNYGYTF. V gene TRBV24-1 combines with J gene TRBJ1-2, with D perhaps TRBD1 (5 bases). Per germline, CDR1 KGHDR and CDR2 SFDVKD. CDR3 length: 14 amino acids. V was trimmed by 2 bases and J by 2 bases, leaving 8 bases between them.

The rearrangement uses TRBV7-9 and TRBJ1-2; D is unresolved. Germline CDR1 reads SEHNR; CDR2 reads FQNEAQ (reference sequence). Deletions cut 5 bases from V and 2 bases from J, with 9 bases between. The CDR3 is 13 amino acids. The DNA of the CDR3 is TGTGCCAGCAGCGTTAATGAGAACTATGGCTACACCTTC. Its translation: CASSVNENYGYTF.

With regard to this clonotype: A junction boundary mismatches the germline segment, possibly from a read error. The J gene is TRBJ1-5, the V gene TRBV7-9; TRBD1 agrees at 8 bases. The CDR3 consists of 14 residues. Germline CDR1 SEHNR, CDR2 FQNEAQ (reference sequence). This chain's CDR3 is CASSSGGAIQPRQF. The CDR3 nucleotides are TGTGCCAGCAGCTCAGGGGGCGCGATTCAGCCCCGGCAGTTT.

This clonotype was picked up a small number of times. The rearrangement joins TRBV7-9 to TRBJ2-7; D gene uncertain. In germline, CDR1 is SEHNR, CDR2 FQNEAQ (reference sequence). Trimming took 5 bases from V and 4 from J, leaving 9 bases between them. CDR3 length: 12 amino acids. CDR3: CASSHVLYEQYF. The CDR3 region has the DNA TGTGCCAGCAGCCACGTACTGTACGAGCAGTACTTC. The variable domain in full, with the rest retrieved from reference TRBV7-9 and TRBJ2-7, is DTGVSQNPRHKITKRGQNVTFRCDPISEHNRLYWYRQTLGQGPEFLTYFQNEAQLEKSRLLSDRFSAERPKGSFSTLEIQRTEQGDSAMYLCASSHVLYEQYFGPGTRLTVT.

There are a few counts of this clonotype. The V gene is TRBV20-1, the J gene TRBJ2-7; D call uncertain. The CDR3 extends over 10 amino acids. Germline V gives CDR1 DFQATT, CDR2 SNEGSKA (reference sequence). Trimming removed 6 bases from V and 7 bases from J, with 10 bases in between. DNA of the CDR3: TGCAGTGCCGAATACCTTGAGCAGTACTTC. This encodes CSAEYLEQYF.

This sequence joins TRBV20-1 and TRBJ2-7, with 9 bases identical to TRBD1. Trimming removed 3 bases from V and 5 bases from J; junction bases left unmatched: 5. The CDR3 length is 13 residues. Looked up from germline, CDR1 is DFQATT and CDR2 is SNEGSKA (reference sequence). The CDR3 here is CSARHRGLDEQYF. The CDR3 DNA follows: TGCAGTGCTAGGCACAGGGGGCTCGACGAGCAGTACTTC.

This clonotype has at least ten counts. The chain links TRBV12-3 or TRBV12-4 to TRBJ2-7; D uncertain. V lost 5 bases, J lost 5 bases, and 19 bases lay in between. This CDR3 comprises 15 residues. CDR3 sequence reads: CASSPLGQDPHEQYF. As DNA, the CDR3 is TGTGCCAGCAGTCCCCTAGGGCAGGATCCCCACGAGCAGTACTTC.

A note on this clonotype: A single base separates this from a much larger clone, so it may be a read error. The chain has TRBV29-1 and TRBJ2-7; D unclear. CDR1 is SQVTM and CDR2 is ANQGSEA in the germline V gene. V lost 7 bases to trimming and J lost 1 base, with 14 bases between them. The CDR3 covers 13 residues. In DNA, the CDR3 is TGCAGCGCTGCTACAGAAAGATCCTACGAGCAGTACTTC. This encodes CSAATERSYEQYF.

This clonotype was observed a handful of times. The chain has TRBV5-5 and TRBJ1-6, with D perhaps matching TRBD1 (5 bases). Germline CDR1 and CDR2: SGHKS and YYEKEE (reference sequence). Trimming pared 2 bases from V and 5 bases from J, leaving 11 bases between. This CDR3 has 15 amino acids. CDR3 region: CASSFRQFNNSPLHF. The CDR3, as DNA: TGTGCCAGCAGCTTTCGACAGTTCAATAATTCACCCCTCCACTTT.

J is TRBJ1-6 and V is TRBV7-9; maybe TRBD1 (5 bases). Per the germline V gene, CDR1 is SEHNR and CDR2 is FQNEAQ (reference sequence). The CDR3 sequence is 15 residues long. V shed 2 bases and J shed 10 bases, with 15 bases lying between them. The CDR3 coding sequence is TGTGCCAGCAGCTTAAGGAGGGACGGCCTATCACCCCTCCACTTT. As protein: CASSLRRDGLSPLHF.

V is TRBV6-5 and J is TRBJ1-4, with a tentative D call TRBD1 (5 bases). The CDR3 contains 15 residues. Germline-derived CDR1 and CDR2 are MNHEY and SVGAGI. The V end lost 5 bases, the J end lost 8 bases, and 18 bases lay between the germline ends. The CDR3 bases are TGTGCCAGCAGTCGCCAGGGTTTGTCCTACGAAAAACTGTTTTTT. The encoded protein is CASSRQGLSYEKLFF.

In DNA form, the CDR3 reads TGTGCCAGCAGCTCAGAGAGGGCCGGTTGGACCCAGTACTTC. Protein sequence: CASSSERAGWTQYF. The chain uses TRBV7-9 and TRBJ2-5; weak D call: TRBD2 (5 bases). The ends were cut back, 4 bases at V and 7 bases at J, with 16 bases in the middle. Germline V gene lookup returns CDR1 SEHNR and CDR2 FQNEAQ (reference sequence). CDR3 length: 14 residues.